Included here is one T cell receptor (beta chain) sequence, with context. Germline CDR1 MNHEY, CDR2 SMNVEV (reference sequence). J gave up 0 bases and V 8 bases, and 10 bases lay outside the gene matches. The CDR3 has 16 residues. Patients in Seattle were enrolled during active infection, then followed longitudinally. This entry is derived from a study of blood T cell repertoires in COVID-19. At the level of the study: Some COVID-19 samples were acute and others convalescent; all came from the United States, Italy and Spain. T cells, B-cell-depleted T cells, or PBMCs provided the cDNA or gDNA that served as material.

Original data processing: The authors estimated nucleated cell counts from reference gene primer amplification. Repertoires were generated with immunoSEQ multiplex PCR, while TCRdb's copy carries only in-frame clones and drops some. That table furnishes V, J and clone size, whereas the DNA furnished D and trimming. Among roughly 180,000 clones listed, roughly 81% were seen once. This sequence originates from a woman in her thirties or forties with COVID-19, enrolled during active disease. The chain joins TRBV27 to TRBJ1-1; 9 bases are a match to TRBD1. Sequences were obtained from peripheral blood. The CDR3 region has the DNA TGTGCCAGCGGACCGGGACAGGGCATTCTGAACACTGAAGCTTTCTTT. Translated, it gives CASGPGQGILNTEAFF.